A single sample is the source of the 3 T cell receptor beta chains below, sequenced in a study of blood T cell repertoires in COVID-19. The method was immunoSEQ multiplex PCR; TCRdb's version includes in-frame clones alone and lacks a portion of them. The table has some 670,000 clones, approximately 90% seen once. The sequencing input was peripheral blood. The receptors derive from a woman between 18 and 29 years old with acute or convalescent COVID-19.

Turning to this clone: This CDR3 is also generated by other DNA sequences in the sample. The rearrangement links TRBV5-1 to TRBJ1-6, with TRBD1 as a possible D gene (5 bases). The CDR3 runs to 13 residues. Trimming cost V 2 bases and J 6 bases, with 6 bases left between them. From germline, CDR1 is SGHRS and CDR2 YFSETQ. The CDR3 spells CASSFQGNSPLHF. The CDR3 region has the DNA TGCGCCAGCAGCTTCCAGGGTAATTCACCCCTCCACTTT.

This sequence joins TRBV5-6 and TRBJ1-5; D is unresolved. The CDR3 is made up of 15 amino acids. Germline V gives CDR1 SGHDT, CDR2 YYEEEE. V dropped 0 bases and J dropped 1 base, with 8 bases sitting between them. For the CDR3, the DNA is TGTGCCAGCAGCTTGGGGCAGACAAGCAATCAGCCCCAGCATTTT. Residues: CASSLGQTSNQPQHF.

This chain links TRBV4-1 with TRBJ2-7; 7 bases are a match to TRBD1. V gave up 0 bases and J gave up 6 bases; unmatched junction bases: 11. Germline CDR1 MGHRA, CDR2 YSYEKL. This CDR3 contains 16 residues. CDR3 amino acids: CASSQEWGSTGSEQYF. The CDR3 DNA reads TGCGCCAGCAGCCAAGAGTGGGGTTCGACAGGGTCCGAGCAGTACTTC.